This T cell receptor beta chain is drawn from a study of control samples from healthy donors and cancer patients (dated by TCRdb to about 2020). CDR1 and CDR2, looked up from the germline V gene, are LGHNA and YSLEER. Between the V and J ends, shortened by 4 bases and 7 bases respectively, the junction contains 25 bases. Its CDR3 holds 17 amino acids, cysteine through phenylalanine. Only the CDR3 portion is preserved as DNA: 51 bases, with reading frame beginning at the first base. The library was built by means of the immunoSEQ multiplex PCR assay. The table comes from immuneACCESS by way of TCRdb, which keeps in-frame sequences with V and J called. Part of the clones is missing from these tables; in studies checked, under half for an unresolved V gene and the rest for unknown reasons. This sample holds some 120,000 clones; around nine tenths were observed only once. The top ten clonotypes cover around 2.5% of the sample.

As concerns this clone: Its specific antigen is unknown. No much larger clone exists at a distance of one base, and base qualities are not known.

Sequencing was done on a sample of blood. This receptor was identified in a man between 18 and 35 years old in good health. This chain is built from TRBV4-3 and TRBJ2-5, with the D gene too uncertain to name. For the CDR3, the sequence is CASSPHPDNPSGGTQYF. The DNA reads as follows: TGCGCCAGCAGCCCCCATCCTGACAACCCTTCAGGTGGGACCCAGTACTTC.